This T cell receptor (beta chain) was captured in a study of cytomegalovirus exposure and HLA in healthy donors. Use of 60 Vbeta and 13 Jbeta primers characterized the PCR. Repertoires were generated with immunoSEQ multiplex PCR, while TCRdb's copy carries only in-frame clones and drops some. This sample carries about 100,000 clones, 60% to 75% of them seen once, and the ten largest clones take roughly 2%. This clone was recorded a few times. The receptor was derived from a woman aged 40 to 50 in good health and CMV-seronegative. Sequencing was carried out using PBMCs.

This chain's CDR3 is CASSSPGIAGEEKGYEQYF. The CDR3 DNA is TGTGCCAGCAGCAGTCCCGGGATAGCGGGAGAAGAGAAGGGCTACGAGCAGTACTTC. The chain uses TRBV21-1 and TRBJ2-7; the table's D call TRBD2 went unverified against the DNA. TRBV21-1 is a documented pseudogene. This CDR3 has 19 amino acids.